These T cell receptor beta chains were read from a single sample in a study of blood T cell repertoires in COVID-19. The table came from immunoSEQ multiplex PCR; TCRdb's copy has only in-frame clones and leaves some out. The table records about 380,000 clones, 85% of them present only once. Sample: peripheral blood. The source of these receptors is a woman younger than 30 with acute or convalescent COVID-19. Each CDR3 is given with its conserved first and last residue. The D gene is left open where the match is weak. Clone sizes are given selectively: once, few, many, or a class where the clone is expanded.

V gene: TRBV24-1
clone size: once
D gene: .
J gene: TRBJ2-7
CDR3 DNA: TGTGCCACCAGTGCCGGGACTGGTAGCTCCTACGAGCAGTACTTC
CDR3 protein: CATSAGTGSSYEQYF

V gene: TRBV5-1
clone size: .
D gene: .
J gene: TRBJ1-2
CDR3 DNA: TGCGCCAGCAGCTTGACAGGGAGCCCTAACTATGGCTACACCTTC
CDR3 protein: CASSLTGSPNYGYTF

V gene: TRBV2
clone size: once
D gene: .
J gene: TRBJ2-7
CDR3 DNA: TGTGCCAGCACTCAGCGGGCGTACGAGCAGTACTTC
CDR3 protein: CASTQRAYEQYF

V gene: TRBV19
clone size: .
D gene: .
J gene: TRBJ2-1
CDR3 DNA: TGTGCCAGTAAGTCCATTCAGGGTAACCGCGACGGGAATGAGCAGTTCTTC
CDR3 protein: CASKSIQGNRDGNEQFF

V gene: TRBV10-2
clone size: .
D gene: .
J gene: TRBJ1-2
CDR3 DNA: TGCGCCACCCCCCAATTTCTACGTGGCTACACCTTC
CDR3 protein: CATPQFLRGYTF

V gene: TRBV15
clone size: few
D gene: TRBD1
J gene: TRBJ1-5
CDR3 DNA: TGTGCCACCAGCTCATGGACAGGGGGTTCAGATCAGCCCCAGCATTTT
CDR3 protein: CATSSWTGGSDQPQHF

V gene: TRBV9
clone size: .
D gene: .
J gene: TRBJ1-1
CDR3 DNA: TGTGCCAGCAGTGTAGGGAGTGACACTGAAGCTTTCTTT
CDR3 protein: CASSVGSDTEAFF

V gene: TRBV3-1/TRBV3-2
clone size: .
D gene: .
J gene: TRBJ1-1
CDR3 DNA: TGTGCCAGCAGGGTCGGGGGGAAAGCTTTCTTT
CDR3 protein: CASRVGGKAFF

V gene: TRBV9
clone size: once
D gene: TRBD1
J gene: TRBJ1-6
CDR3 DNA: TGTGCCAGCAGCGCGTGGGGGACAGATAATTCACCCCTCCACTTT
CDR3 protein: CASSAWGTDNSPLHF

V gene: TRBV29-1
clone size: .
D gene: .
J gene: TRBJ1-2
CDR3 DNA: TGCAGCGTTGCCAGACTCGATGGCTACACCTTC
CDR3 protein: CSVARLDGYTF

V gene: TRBV28
clone size: .
D gene: TRBD1
J gene: TRBJ1-5
CDR3 DNA: TGTGCCAGCAGCACAGGGGGTAGCAATCAGCCCCAGCATTTT
CDR3 protein: CASSTGGSNQPQHF

V gene: TRBV4-1
clone size: .
D gene: .
J gene: TRBJ1-1
CDR3 DNA: TGCGCCAGCAGCCAAGAAGCGCGCCGGGGAGTGAACACTGAAGCTTTCTTT
CDR3 protein: CASSQEARRGVNTEAFF

V gene: TRBV24-1
clone size: .
D gene: .
J gene: TRBJ2-3
CDR3 DNA: TGTGCCACCAGTCCTGGATATTCAGGAGATACGCAGTATTTT
CDR3 protein: CATSPGYSGDTQYF

V gene: TRBV27
clone size: .
D gene: TRBD1
J gene: TRBJ1-2
CDR3 DNA: TGTGCCAGCAGTTTACAGGGGGCGCTTGGCTATGGCTACACCTTC
CDR3 protein: CASSLQGALGYGYTF

V gene: TRBV2
clone size: .
D gene: TRBD1
J gene: TRBJ1-2
CDR3 DNA: TGTGCCAGCCGGGGACAGGGGATCTATGGCTACACCTTC
CDR3 protein: CASRGQGIYGYTF

V gene: TRBV6-5
clone size: few
D gene: .
J gene: TRBJ2-1
CDR3 DNA: TGTGCCAGCACTCAGGGCAATGAGCAGTTCTTC
CDR3 protein: CASTQGNEQFF

V gene: TRBV7-9
clone size: once
D gene: TRBD1
J gene: TRBJ2-3
CDR3 DNA: TGTGCCAGCAGTAGACCAGGGGGTACGCAGTATTTT
CDR3 protein: CASSRPGGTQYF

V gene: TRBV10-2
clone size: .
D gene: TRBD2
J gene: TRBJ2-3
CDR3 DNA: TGCGCCACAGGACTAGCGGGAGAACGCCCAGATACGCAGTATTTT
CDR3 protein: CATGLAGERPDTQYF

V gene: TRBV6-1
clone size: .
D gene: TRBD1
J gene: TRBJ1-1
CDR3 DNA: TGTGCCAGCAGTGACGGACAGGGCATGAACACTGAAGCTTTCTTT
CDR3 protein: CASSDGQGMNTEAFF

V gene: TRBV11-1
clone size: .
D gene: TRBD2
J gene: TRBJ2-5
CDR3 DNA: TGTGCCAGCAGCTTACGCCGCGGGAGCGGGGAGACCCAGTACTTC
CDR3 protein: CASSLRRGSGETQYF

V gene: TRBV2
clone size: .
D gene: TRBD2
J gene: TRBJ2-1
CDR3 DNA: TGTGCCTCTCTAGCGGGGGTGGGCTACAATGAGCAGTTCTTC
CDR3 protein: CASLAGVGYNEQFF

V gene: TRBV27
clone size: .
D gene: TRBD1
J gene: TRBJ2-3
CDR3 DNA: TGTGCCAGCAGCCTTGGACAGGGGTGGTTGACAGATACGCAGTATTTT
CDR3 protein: CASSLGQGWLTDTQYF

V gene: TRBV5-1
clone size: .
D gene: TRBD2
J gene: TRBJ2-7
CDR3 DNA: TGCGCCAGCAGCCCCTTAGCGGGAGAGGGTGAGCAGTACTTC
CDR3 protein: CASSPLAGEGEQYF

V gene: TRBV2
clone size: .
D gene: .
J gene: TRBJ1-4
CDR3 DNA: TGTGCCAGCAGTGAGGAGATAGGCTTTAGGGAAAAACTGTTTTTT
CDR3 protein: CASSEEIGFREKLFF

V gene: TRBV14
clone size: .
D gene: .
J gene: TRBJ1-1
CDR3 DNA: TGTGCCAGCAGCCAAGTGGGGGGAGCGAGCACTGAAGCTTTCTTT
CDR3 protein: CASSQVGGASTEAFF

V gene: TRBV29-1
clone size: .
D gene: .
J gene: TRBJ1-1
CDR3 DNA: TGCAGCGTTGTTCGCCAGGGCGTATATACTGAAGCTTTCTTT
CDR3 protein: CSVVRQGVYTEAFF

V gene: TRBV5-8
clone size: .
D gene: .
J gene: TRBJ1-1
CDR3 DNA: TGTGCCAGCAGCTTTTTGCCAGTCTTGAACACTGAAGCTTTCTTT
CDR3 protein: CASSFLPVLNTEAFF

V gene: TRBV11-1
clone size: .
D gene: .
J gene: TRBJ2-3
CDR3 DNA: TGTGCCAGCAGCTTAGGCGGGGTTCGAGCAGATACGCAGTATTTT
CDR3 protein: CASSLGGVRADTQYF

V gene: TRBV7-9
clone size: .
D gene: TRBD1
J gene: TRBJ1-2
CDR3 DNA: TGTGCCAGCAGCGTTAGGAAACAGGGGCGCGGCTACACCTTC
CDR3 protein: CASSVRKQGRGYTF

V gene: TRBV5-1
clone size: .
D gene: .
J gene: TRBJ2-1
CDR3 DNA: TGCGCCAGCAGCTTAATGGGGCAAAGTGCCCTGCATGAGCAGTTCTTC
CDR3 protein: CASSLMGQSALHEQFF

V gene: TRBV28
clone size: .
D gene: .
J gene: TRBJ1-1
CDR3 DNA: TGTGCCAGCAGCCCCCCTGGGTCCGCAGGAGAAGCTTTCTTT
CDR3 protein: CASSPPGSAGEAFF

V gene: TRBV19
clone size: .
D gene: .
J gene: TRBJ1-5
CDR3 DNA: TGTGCCAGTAGTATTATGGGAGGGGAATATAGCAATCAGCCCCAGCATTTT
CDR3 protein: CASSIMGGEYSNQPQHF

V gene: TRBV7-9
clone size: few
D gene: .
J gene: TRBJ1-2
CDR3 DNA: TGTGCCAGCAGCGCGCGAGGCAATGGCTACACCTTC
CDR3 protein: CASSARGNGYTF

V gene: TRBV4-1
clone size: .
D gene: TRBD1
J gene: TRBJ1-1
CDR3 DNA: TGCGCCAGCAGCCAGGGACAGGGGGTCATGAACACTGAAGCTTTCTTT
CDR3 protein: CASSQGQGVMNTEAFF

V gene: TRBV11-2
clone size: .
D gene: TRBD1
J gene: TRBJ1-2
CDR3 DNA: TGTGCCAGCAGCTTAGAAGGGACAGGGGTCGGCTATGGCTACACCTTC
CDR3 protein: CASSLEGTGVGYGYTF

V gene: TRBV29-1
clone size: .
D gene: .
J gene: TRBJ1-1
CDR3 DNA: TGCAGCGGGAAGACAGCAAACACTGAAGCTTTCTTT
CDR3 protein: CSGKTANTEAFF

V gene: TRBV19
clone size: .
D gene: .
J gene: TRBJ2-4
CDR3 DNA: TGTGCCAGTAGTTCCCGGCAGGGCCAAAACATTCAGTACTTC
CDR3 protein: CASSSRQGQNIQYF

V gene: TRBV24-1
clone size: once
D gene: .
J gene: TRBJ1-4
CDR3 DNA: TGTGCCACCCTGGACGGGGGGTTTAATGAAAAACTGTTTTTT
CDR3 protein: CATLDGGFNEKLFF

V gene: TRBV5-1
clone size: few
D gene: .
J gene: TRBJ1-4
CDR3 DNA: TGCGCCAGCAGCTTCGCCGGGACTAATGAAAAACTGTTTTTT
CDR3 protein: CASSFAGTNEKLFF

V gene: TRBV6-2/TRBV6-3
clone size: .
D gene: .
J gene: TRBJ1-2
CDR3 DNA: TGTGCCAGCAGTCTACCCCCCGGGAGGGGGTACTATGGCTACACCTTC
CDR3 protein: CASSLPPGRGYYGYTF

V gene: TRBV2
clone size: .
D gene: .
J gene: TRBJ2-7
CDR3 DNA: TGTGCCAGCAGGGGGGTCGGGAGTACCCTCGAGCAGTACTTC
CDR3 protein: CASRGVGSTLEQYF

V gene: TRBV6-2/TRBV6-3
clone size: .
D gene: .
J gene: TRBJ2-3
CDR3 DNA: TGTGCCAGCAGTTACTCTACTAGACTACCCGCTAGCACAGATACGCAGTATTTT
CDR3 protein: CASSYSTRLPASTDTQYF

V gene: TRBV7-8
clone size: .
D gene: TRBD2
J gene: TRBJ2-1
CDR3 DNA: TGTGCCAGCAGCTTAGTAGGGAGACTAGCGAATGAGCAGTTCTTC
CDR3 protein: CASSLVGRLANEQFF

V gene: TRBV2
clone size: once
D gene: .
J gene: TRBJ1-1
CDR3 DNA: TGTGCCAGCAAGAGGGGGGAAGCTTTCTTT
CDR3 protein: CASKRGEAFF

V gene: TRBV19
clone size: .
D gene: TRBD1
J gene: TRBJ1-2
CDR3 DNA: TGTGCCAGTACCCAAGACAGGGAAAGGCCTTATGGCTACACCTTC
CDR3 protein: CASTQDRERPYGYTF

V gene: TRBV18
clone size: .
D gene: .
J gene: TRBJ1-1
CDR3 DNA: TGTGCCAGCTCCCCGCAAAAACAGGGAGGGGGGAACACTGAAGCTTTCTTT
CDR3 protein: CASSPQKQGGGNTEAFF

V gene: TRBV6-1
clone size: .
D gene: TRBD1
J gene: TRBJ1-5
CDR3 DNA: TGTGCCAGCAGTGAAGAGGACAGGGGATATTATCAGCCCCAGCATTTT
CDR3 protein: CASSEEDRGYYQPQHF

V gene: TRBV20-1
clone size: .
D gene: .
J gene: TRBJ2-7
CDR3 DNA: TGCAGTGCCCCTAGCCCCTACGAGCAGTACTTC
CDR3 protein: CSAPSPYEQYF

V gene: TRBV7-9
clone size: .
D gene: .
J gene: TRBJ2-2
CDR3 DNA: TGTGCCAGCTCACAGAATCAAGGAACCGGGGAGCTGTTTTTT
CDR3 protein: CASSQNQGTGELFF

V gene: TRBV15
clone size: few
D gene: .
J gene: TRBJ2-5
CDR3 DNA: TGTGCCACCAGCAGCTTTGACTCACAAGAGACCCAGTACTTC
CDR3 protein: CATSSFDSQETQYF

V gene: TRBV9
clone size: once
D gene: .
J gene: TRBJ2-7
CDR3 DNA: TGTGCCAGCAGCGTAGCTACGGGTTCCTACGAGCAGTACTTC
CDR3 protein: CASSVATGSYEQYF

V gene: TRBV12-3/TRBV12-4
clone size: .
D gene: TRBD1
J gene: TRBJ1-2
CDR3 DNA: TGTGCCAGCAGCCCGGGACAGACCTATGGCTACACCTTC
CDR3 protein: CASSPGQTYGYTF

V gene: TRBV5-1
clone size: .
D gene: TRBD2
J gene: TRBJ2-5
CDR3 DNA: TGCGCCAGCAGCTTCAGCGGGGGGCCAAAAGAGACCCAGTACTTC
CDR3 protein: CASSFSGGPKETQYF